These T cell receptor beta chains were read from a single sample in a study of T cell responses to AZD1222 COVID-19 vaccine. Produced via immunoSEQ multiplex PCR; TCRdb's table is partial and in-frame only. The sample has about 66,000 clones, more than 75% seen once. The sequences come from peripheral blood, collected on day 0 of AZD1222 vaccination. These TCRs come from an adult in good health. Each CDR3 is given without its conserved first and last residue.

J gene: TRBJ1-6; V gene: TRBV28; CDR3 protein: ASSLGGHYESPLH
J gene: TRBJ1-6; V gene: TRBV19; CDR3 protein: ASSIAVSSYNSPLH
J gene: TRBJ1-1; V gene: TRBV19; CDR3 protein: ASTGKRGGMNTEAF
J gene: TRBJ1-1; V gene: TRBV30; CDR3 protein: AWALWGRGKNTEAF
J gene: TRBJ2-3; V gene: TRBV12-3/TRBV12-4; CDR3 protein: ASSLIGDTQY
J gene: TRBJ1-2; V gene: TRBV5-1; CDR3 protein: ASSPNRDLSSGYT
J gene: TRBJ2-3; V gene: TRBV10-3; CDR3 protein: AICEPGHGGGALDTQY
J gene: TRBJ1-3; V gene: TRBV4-3; CDR3 protein: ASSQDSGTTYSGNTIY
J gene: TRBJ1-6; V gene: TRBV5-8; CDR3 protein: ASSFGGAPSPLH
J gene: TRBJ1-6; V gene: TRBV28; CDR3 protein: ASSRVDNSPLH
J gene: TRBJ1-1; V gene: TRBV7-2; CDR3 protein: ASSYTGQGEAEAF
J gene: TRBJ1-1; V gene: TRBV15; CDR3 protein: ATSSGTLNTEAF
J gene: TRBJ1-6; V gene: TRBV19; CDR3 protein: ASSPGQPYNSPLH
J gene: TRBJ2-7; V gene: TRBV7-2; CDR3 protein: ASSLALVGGLYEQY
J gene: TRBJ1-1; V gene: TRBV4-3; CDR3 protein: ASSQDLGGRRKAF
J gene: TRBJ1-1; V gene: TRBV19; CDR3 protein: ASNTGVGAEAF
J gene: TRBJ2-5; V gene: TRBV7-2; CDR3 protein: ASSPHHGGTQY
J gene: TRBJ1-2; V gene: TRBV5-4; CDR3 protein: ASSLQGYSDGYT
J gene: TRBJ2-1; V gene: TRBV11-2; CDR3 protein: ASSQLGRGDNEQF
J gene: TRBJ1-2; V gene: TRBV18; CDR3 protein: ASSPRGAPGYT
J gene: TRBJ1-3; V gene: TRBV5-6; CDR3 protein: ASNEGWSGNTIY
J gene: TRBJ1-3; V gene: TRBV7-9; CDR3 protein: ASSLVQIGNTIY
J gene: TRBJ2-1; V gene: TRBV5-1; CDR3 protein: ASSLGAGLAYNEQF
J gene: TRBJ2-3; V gene: TRBV6-2/TRBV6-3; CDR3 protein: ASSYSTLPSGYLTDTQY
J gene: TRBJ2-7; V gene: TRBV25-1; CDR3 protein: ASSDYLGGTGAYEQY
J gene: TRBJ2-1; V gene: TRBV7-8; CDR3 protein: ASSSLPRGGYNEQF
J gene: TRBJ2-5; V gene: TRBV5-1; CDR3 protein: ASSRDGVGTQY
J gene: TRBJ2-2; V gene: TRBV11-2; CDR3 protein: ASSTSTGELF
J gene: TRBJ2-4; V gene: TRBV7-8; CDR3 protein: ASSPGQLRESAKNIQY
J gene: TRBJ1-6; V gene: TRBV4-3; CDR3 protein: ASSQERGTRALH
J gene: TRBJ1-2; V gene: TRBV7-9; CDR3 protein: ASSFDKIGT
J gene: TRBJ1-6; V gene: TRBV6-4; CDR3 protein: ASSEGEWDSPLH
J gene: TRBJ1-1; V gene: TRBV19; CDR3 protein: ASSTAGVGTEAF
J gene: TRBJ2-3; V gene: TRBV7-2; CDR3 protein: ASSLVASGARETQY
J gene: TRBJ1-5; V gene: TRBV19; CDR3 protein: ASTDIDRNQPQH
J gene: TRBJ1-4; V gene: TRBV4-3; CDR3 protein: ASSNQGYEKLF
J gene: TRBJ2-5; V gene: TRBV12-5; CDR3 protein: ASGLVPFGAYNQETQY
J gene: TRBJ1-1; V gene: TRBV19; CDR3 protein: ASSTALNTEAF
J gene: TRBJ2-7; V gene: TRBV3-1/TRBV3-2; CDR3 protein: ASSQGVYGGDRGTYEQY
J gene: TRBJ2-7; V gene: TRBV5-4; CDR3 protein: ASSPSGKSSYEQY
J gene: TRBJ1-1; V gene: TRBV23-1; CDR3 protein: ASSQDGRGPEAF
J gene: TRBJ2-1; V gene: TRBV6-1; CDR3 protein: ASSDPGQPSSYNEQF
J gene: TRBJ2-1; V gene: TRBV7-2; CDR3 protein: ASSLAYGSDEQF
J gene: TRBJ2-7; V gene: TRBV24-1; CDR3 protein: ATSDGYEQY
J gene: TRBJ2-5; V gene: TRBV18; CDR3 protein: ASSPPGLSEAETQY
J gene: TRBJ1-1; V gene: TRBV6-5; CDR3 protein: ASSYSIPDVNTEAF
J gene: TRBJ2-5; V gene: TRBV3-1/TRBV3-2; CDR3 protein: ASSQDSGTGVLQTQY
J gene: TRBJ2-4; V gene: TRBV12-3/TRBV12-4; CDR3 protein: ASTPRQGFIQY
J gene: TRBJ1-2; V gene: TRBV5-1; CDR3 protein: ASSATGGDGYT
J gene: TRBJ1-5; V gene: TRBV2; CDR3 protein: ASSIGGLRNQPQH
J gene: TRBJ1-1; V gene: TRBV7-9; CDR3 protein: ASSLARGVTEAF
J gene: TRBJ1-5; V gene: TRBV29-1; CDR3 protein: SVDPGTGGCQPQH
J gene: TRBJ2-7; V gene: TRBV10-3; CDR3 protein: AISDSLEEQY
J gene: TRBJ1-2; V gene: TRBV11-2; CDR3 protein: ASSLGQNYGYT
J gene: TRBJ2-6; V gene: TRBV18; CDR3 protein: ASSPSGTGAGANVLT
J gene: TRBJ2-1; V gene: TRBV6-2/TRBV6-3; CDR3 protein: ASSFAEGEQF